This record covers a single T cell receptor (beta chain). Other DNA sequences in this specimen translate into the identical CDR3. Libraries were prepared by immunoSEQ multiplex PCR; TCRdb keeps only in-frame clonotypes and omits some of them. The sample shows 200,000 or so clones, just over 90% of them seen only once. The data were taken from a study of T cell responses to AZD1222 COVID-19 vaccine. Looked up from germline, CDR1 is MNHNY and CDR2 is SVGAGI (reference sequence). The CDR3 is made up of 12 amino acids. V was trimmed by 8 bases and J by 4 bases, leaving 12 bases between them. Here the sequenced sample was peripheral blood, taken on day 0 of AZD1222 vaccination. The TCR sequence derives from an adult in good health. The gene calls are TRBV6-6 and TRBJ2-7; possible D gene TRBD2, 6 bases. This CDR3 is CASRDSRYEQYF. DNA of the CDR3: TGTGCCAGCCGGGACTCCCGGTACGAGCAGTACTTC.